The clone carrying this TCR beta chain was seen only once. This table comes from immunoSEQ multiplex PCR, and its TCRdb copy is limited to in-frame clones, with some not included. Here the sample spans around 160,000 clones, roughly 93% being singletons. This entry belongs to a study of blood T cell repertoires in COVID-19. Looking at the study overall: PBMCs, B-cell-depleted T cells, or T cells provided the cDNA or gDNA that made up the material.

In germline, CDR1 is SGHNT, CDR2 YYREEE (reference sequence). Between the trimmed V and J ends, which lost 0 bases and 5 bases, there was a span of 12 bases. The CDR3 covers 15 residues. The V gene is TRBV5-4, the J gene TRBJ2-1; no reliable D call. The sample taken for sequencing was peripheral blood. This receptor was obtained from a woman in her sixties with COVID-19, enrolled during active disease. The CDR3, as DNA: TGTGCCAGCAGCTTGGTACAGTCCGGCCACAATGAGCAGTTCTTC. Amino acids: CASSLVQSGHNEQFF.